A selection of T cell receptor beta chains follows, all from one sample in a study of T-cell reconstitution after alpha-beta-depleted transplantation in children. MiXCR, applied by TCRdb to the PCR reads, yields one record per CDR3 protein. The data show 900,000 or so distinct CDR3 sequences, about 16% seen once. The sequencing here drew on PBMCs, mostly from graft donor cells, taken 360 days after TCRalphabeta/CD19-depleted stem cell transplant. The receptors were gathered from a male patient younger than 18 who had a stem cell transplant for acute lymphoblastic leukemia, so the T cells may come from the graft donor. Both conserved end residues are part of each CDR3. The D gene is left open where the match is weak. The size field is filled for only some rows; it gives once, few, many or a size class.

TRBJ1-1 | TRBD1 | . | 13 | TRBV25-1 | CASSERDREEAFF | TGTGCCAGCAGTGAAAGGGACAGGGAAGAAGCTTTCTTT
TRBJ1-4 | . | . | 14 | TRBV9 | CASSVIPTNEKLFF | TGTGCCAGCAGCGTTATCCCAACTAATGAAAAACTGTTTTTT
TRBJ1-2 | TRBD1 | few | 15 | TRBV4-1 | CASSLTRGQDYGYTF | TGCGCCAGCAGCCTCACGAGGGGGCAGGACTATGGCTACACCTTC
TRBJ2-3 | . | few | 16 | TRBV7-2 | CASRRRAGSSTDTQYF | TGTGCCAGCAGACGCCGAGCGGGTTCCAGCACAGATACGCAGTATTTT
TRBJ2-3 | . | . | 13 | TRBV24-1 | CATSDPTGDTQYF | TGTGCCACCAGTGACCCTACAGGAGATACGCAGTATTTT
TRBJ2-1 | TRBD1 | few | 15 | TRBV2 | CASIPGQGFSNEQFF | TGTGCCAGCATCCCCGGACAGGGGTTCTCCAATGAGCAGTTCTTC
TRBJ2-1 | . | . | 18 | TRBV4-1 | CASSKKQGRLSSYNEQFF | TGCGCCAGCAGCAAAAAACAGGGTCGCTTGAGCTCCTACAATGAGCAGTTCTTC
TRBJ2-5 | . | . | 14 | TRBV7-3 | CASSLSFGSETQYF | TGTGCCAGCAGCTTATCTTTCGGTAGTGAGACCCAGTACTTC
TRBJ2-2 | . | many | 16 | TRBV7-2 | CASSLAGAGFAGELFF | TGTGCCAGCAGCTTAGCGGGGGCAGGATTCGCCGGGGAGCTGTTTTTT
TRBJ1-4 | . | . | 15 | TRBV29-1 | CSVERWGATNEKLFF | TGCAGCGTTGAAAGATGGGGGGCAACTAATGAAAAACTGTTTTTT
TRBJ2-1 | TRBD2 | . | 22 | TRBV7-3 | CASSLRGGRTLVSGSSYNEQFF | TGTGCCAGCAGCTTAAGGGGGGGGAGAACCTTAGTTAGCGGAAGCTCCTACAATGAGCAGTTCTTC
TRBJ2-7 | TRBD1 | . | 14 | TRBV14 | CASIKTGYHNEQYF | TGTGCCAGCATAAAGACAGGGTATCACAACGAGCAGTACTTC
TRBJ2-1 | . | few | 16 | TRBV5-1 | CASSLSRATQYNEQFF | TGCGCCAGCAGCTTGTCTCGCGCTACCCAATACAATGAGCAGTTCTTC
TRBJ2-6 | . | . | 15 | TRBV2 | CASSVRRSGANVLTF | TGTGCCAGCAGTGTTAGGCGGTCTGGGGCCAACGTCCTGACTTTC
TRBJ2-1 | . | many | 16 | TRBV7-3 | CASSSHPGPGRNEQFF | TGTGCCAGCAGTAGTCACCCGGGCCCCGGTAGGAATGAGCAGTTCTTC
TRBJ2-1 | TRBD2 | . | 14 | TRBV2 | CARTGTSVYNEQFF | TGTGCCAGGACGGGGACTAGCGTTTACAATGAGCAGTTCTTC
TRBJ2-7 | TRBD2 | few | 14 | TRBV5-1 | CASSSLAGDYEQYF | TGCGCCAGCAGCTCCCTAGCGGGGGATTACGAGCAGTACTTC
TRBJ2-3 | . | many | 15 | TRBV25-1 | CASSVGGLSTDTQYF | TGTGCCAGCAGCGTAGGGGGTCTCAGCACAGATACGCAGTATTTT
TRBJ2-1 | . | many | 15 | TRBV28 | CASTLRATDYNEQFF | TGTGCCAGCACCCTTCGGGCGACCGACTACAATGAGCAGTTCTTC
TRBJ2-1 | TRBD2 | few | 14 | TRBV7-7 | CASSFLAGHNEQFF | TGTGCCAGCAGCTTTCTAGCGGGACACAATGAGCAGTTCTTC
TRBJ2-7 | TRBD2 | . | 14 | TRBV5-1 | CASSLIAGSPEQYF | TGCGCCAGCAGCTTAATAGCGGGGAGTCCGGAGCAGTACTTC
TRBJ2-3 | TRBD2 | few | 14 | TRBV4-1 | CASSQAAGADTQYF | TGCGCCAGCAGCCAAGCAGCGGGAGCAGATACGCAGTATTTT
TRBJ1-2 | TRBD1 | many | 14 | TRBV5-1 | CASSLGQGGYGYTF | TGCGCCAGCAGCTTGGGACAGGGTGGCTATGGCTACACCTTC
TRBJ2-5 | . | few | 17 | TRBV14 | CASSQEGEGAGTETQYF | TGTGCCAGCAGCCAAGAAGGCGAGGGGGCGGGGACAGAGACCCAGTACTTC
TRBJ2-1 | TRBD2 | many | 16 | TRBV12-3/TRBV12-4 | CASTQLAGGFYNEQFF | TGTGCCAGCACCCAACTAGCGGGAGGATTCTACAATGAGCAGTTCTTC
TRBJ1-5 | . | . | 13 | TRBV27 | CASSLSRYQPQHF | TGTGCCAGCAGTTTATCGAGGTATCAGCCCCAGCATTTT
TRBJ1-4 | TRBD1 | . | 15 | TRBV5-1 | CASSYSDRKNEKLFF | TGCGCCAGCAGCTACTCGGACAGGAAAAATGAAAAACTGTTTTTT
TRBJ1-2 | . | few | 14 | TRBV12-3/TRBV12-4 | CASRTLGGNYGYTF | TGTGCCAGCAGAACCTTAGGAGGTAACTATGGCTACACCTTC
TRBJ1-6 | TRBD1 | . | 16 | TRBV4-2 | CASSQGQGASNSPLHF | TGTGCCAGCAGCCAAGGACAGGGAGCCTCAAATTCACCCCTCCACTTT
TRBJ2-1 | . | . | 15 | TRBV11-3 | CASSFDTRPYNEQFF | TGTGCCAGCAGCTTCGACACTCGACCCTACAATGAGCAGTTCTTC
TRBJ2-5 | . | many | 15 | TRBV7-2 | CASSLSSAYQETQYF | TGTGCCAGCAGCCTCAGTAGCGCCTATCAAGAGACCCAGTACTTC
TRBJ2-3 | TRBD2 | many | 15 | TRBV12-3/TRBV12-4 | CASRRAGAPSDTQYF | TGTGCCAGCAGACGAGCGGGAGCACCGTCAGATACGCAGTATTTT
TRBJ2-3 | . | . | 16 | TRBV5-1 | CASSLTGGPSTDTQYF | TGCGCCAGCAGCCTGACCGGGGGCCCTAGCACAGATACGCAGTATTTT
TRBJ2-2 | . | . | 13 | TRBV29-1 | CSVESLNTGELFF | TGCAGCGTTGAATCCTTAAACACCGGGGAGCTGTTTTTT
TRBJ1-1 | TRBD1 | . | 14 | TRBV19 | CASRAGTGGTEAFF | TGTGCCAGTAGGGCCGGGACAGGGGGCACTGAAGCTTTCTTT
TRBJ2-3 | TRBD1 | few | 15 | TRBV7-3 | CASSHRGQITDTQYF | TGTGCCAGCAGCCACAGGGGGCAGATCACAGATACGCAGTATTTT
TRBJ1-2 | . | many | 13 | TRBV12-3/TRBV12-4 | CASSSSFGYGYTF | TGTGCCAGCAGTTCCTCATTCGGCTATGGCTACACCTTC
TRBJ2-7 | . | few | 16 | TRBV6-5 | CASSYSGLGSSYEQYF | TGTGCCAGCAGTTACTCCGGTCTCGGGAGCTCCTACGAGCAGTACTTC
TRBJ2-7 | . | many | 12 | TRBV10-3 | CAISESDHEQYF | TGTGCCATCAGTGAGTCAGACCACGAGCAGTACTTC
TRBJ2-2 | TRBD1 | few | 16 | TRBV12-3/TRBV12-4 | CASSSHRGRSDGELFF | TGTGCCAGCAGTTCTCACAGGGGGCGGTCGGACGGGGAGCTGTTTTTT
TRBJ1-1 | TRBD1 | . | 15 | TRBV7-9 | CASSYLDRVNTEAFF | TGTGCCAGCAGCTACCTGGACAGGGTGAACACTGAAGCTTTCTTT
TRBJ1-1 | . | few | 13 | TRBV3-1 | CASSQDMNTEAFF | TGTGCCAGCAGCCAAGATATGAACACTGAAGCTTTCTTT
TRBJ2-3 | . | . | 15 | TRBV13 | CASSLGFDDTDTQYF | TGTGCCAGCAGCTTAGGATTCGACGACACAGATACGCAGTATTTT
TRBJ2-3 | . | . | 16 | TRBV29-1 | CSVEDPAQGGPDTQYF | TGCAGCGTTGAAGATCCCGCCCAGGGAGGTCCAGATACGCAGTATTTT
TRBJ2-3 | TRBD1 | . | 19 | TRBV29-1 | CSVEGPLGQGAIHTDTQYF | TGCAGCGTTGAAGGGCCCCTGGGACAGGGGGCCATACACACAGATACGCAGTATTTT
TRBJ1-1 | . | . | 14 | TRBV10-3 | CAISEEFLNTEAFF | TGTGCCATCAGTGAGGAGTTTCTGAACACTGAAGCTTTCTTT
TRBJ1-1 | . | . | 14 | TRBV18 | CASSLIQRNTEAFF | TGTGCCAGCTCATTAATACAGAGGAACACTGAAGCTTTCTTT
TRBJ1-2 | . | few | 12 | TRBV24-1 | CATSDNRAGYTF | TGTGCCACCAGTGACAATCGGGCCGGCTACACCTTC
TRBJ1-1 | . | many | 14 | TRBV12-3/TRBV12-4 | CASTSGRGKTEAFF | TGTGCCAGCACCTCGGGGAGGGGTAAAACTGAAGCTTTCTTT
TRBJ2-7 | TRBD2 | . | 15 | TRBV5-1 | CASSLTSGSMYEQYF | TGCGCCAGCAGCCTTACTAGCGGGAGTATGTACGAGCAGTACTTC
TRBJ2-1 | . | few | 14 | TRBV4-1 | CASSQEAGLSRQFF | TGCGCCAGCAGCCAAGAGGCGGGTCTAAGTCGGCAGTTCTTC
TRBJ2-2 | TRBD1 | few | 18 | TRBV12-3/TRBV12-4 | CASSSRDRGAANTGELFF | TGTGCCAGCAGTTCCCGGGACAGGGGAGCCGCGAACACCGGGGAGCTGTTTTTT
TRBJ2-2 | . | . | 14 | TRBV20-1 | CSARGHLDTGELFF | TGCAGTGCTAGAGGTCATCTGGACACCGGGGAGCTGTTTTTT